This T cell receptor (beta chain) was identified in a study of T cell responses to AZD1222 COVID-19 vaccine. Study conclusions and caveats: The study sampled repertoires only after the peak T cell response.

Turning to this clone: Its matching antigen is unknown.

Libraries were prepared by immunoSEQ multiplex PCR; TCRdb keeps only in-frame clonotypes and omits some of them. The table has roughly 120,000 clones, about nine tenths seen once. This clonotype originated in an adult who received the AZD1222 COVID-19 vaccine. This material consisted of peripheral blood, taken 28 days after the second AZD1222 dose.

CDR3 residues: CASSPAYRGNQPQHF. CDR3 coding DNA: TGTGCCAGCAGTCCAGCCTACAGGGGCAATCAGCCCCAGCATTTT. V is TRBV6-5 and J is TRBJ1-5; TRBD1 is a possible D gene (6 bases). Trimming cost V 5 bases and J 2 bases, with 13 bases left between them. Germline-derived CDR1 and CDR2 are MNHEY and SVGAGI. There are 15 residues in the CDR3.